The TCR beta chain described here comes from a study of CD8 T cells in ankylosing spondylitis. This clonotype was seen ten or more times. TCRdb analysed the 5' RACE reads with MiXCR anew, one entry per CDR3 protein. The table has 210,000 or so distinct CDR3 sequences, less than 9.5% seen once; the top ten hold more than 4.5%. The germline CDR1 and CDR2 sequences are MNHEY and SVGEGT. V trimming: 0 bases; J trimming: 2 bases; junction bases outside the gene matches: 10. The CDR3 has 17 amino acids. The chain employs TRBV6-2 or TRBV6-3 and TRBJ2-7, with 7 bases that match TRBD2. This receptor was obtained from a female donor with ankylosing spondylitis or in good health (not recorded which). Source material: blood, either unsorted or a sorted T cell fraction (not recorded which). The CDR3, as DNA: TGTGCCAGCAGTTACTCGACCGGCGGGAGCGCCGCCTACGAGCAGTACTTC. This codes for CASSYSTGGSAAYEQYF.